This record concerns one T cell receptor (beta chain) sequence. The antigen is undetermined. The data were taken from a study of shared clonotypes between healthy human individuals. Study-level points and caveats: The study found roughly 5% of naive CD4 clonotypes shared across a few donors.

There are 15 residues in the CDR3. CDR1 is SGHVS, CDR2 FQNEAQ, per germline. The V end was cut by 5 bases, the J end by 4 bases, with 17 bases between. Repertoires were generated with immunoSEQ multiplex PCR, while TCRdb's copy carries only in-frame clones and drops some. The data hold roughly 810,000 clones, with about 96% observed a single time. The naive CD8 subset, CD45RO-negative cells positively selected for CCR7, excluded terminally differentiated effector memory CD45RA+ cells. The V call is TRBV7-8, the J call TRBJ1-2; D perhaps matches TRBD1 (6 bases). This receptor was taken from a man younger than 45 in good health. The specimen was naive CD8+ T cells sorted from blood. This CDR3 is CASSRSQQGGYGYTF. The CDR3 DNA follows: TGTGCCAGCAGCCGTTCGCAACAGGGAGGCTATGGCTACACCTTC.